The rows below give T cell receptor beta chains drawn from one sample of a study of T cell changes during pregnancy in multiple sclerosis. Generated by immunoSEQ multiplex PCR, the TCRdb table keeps only in-frame clones and is missing some. The sample carries about 69,000 clones, around 90% recorded once. Source: peripheral blood, taken in the third trimester of pregnancy. The receptors originated from a female donor with multiple sclerosis, enrolled in a pregnancy study. CDR3s include the opening cysteine and the closing phenylalanine or tryptophan. The D gene is left open where the match is weak. Where a row states a size, it is once, few, many or the class of an expanded clone; other rows omit it.

V: TRBV20-1; D: NA; J: TRBJ2-5; size: few; DNA: TGCAGTGCTAGCGGGGTAAAGACCCAGTACTTC; CDR3: CSASGVKTQYF
V: TRBV19; D: NA; J: TRBJ1-6; size: once; DNA: TGTGCCAGTACCCAAGGGCACGGGAACTCCTATAATTCACCCCTCCACTTT; CDR3: CASTQGHGNSYNSPLHF
V: TRBV19; D: TRBD2; J: TRBJ2-3; size: NA; DNA: TGTGCCAGTAGTATAAAAGGGACTAGCGGGGGTGGCACGCAGTATTTT; CDR3: CASSIKGTSGGGTQYF
V: TRBV30; D: TRBD1; J: TRBJ2-1; size: NA; DNA: TGTGCCTGGAGCCAGGACAGGGGGCCCTCCTACAATGAGCAGTTCTTC; CDR3: CAWSQDRGPSYNEQFF
V: TRBV5-6; D: TRBD1; J: TRBJ1-2; size: NA; DNA: TGTGCCAGCAGCATCGGGACAGAATATGGCTACACCTTC; CDR3: CASSIGTEYGYTF
V: TRBV29-1; D: TRBD1; J: TRBJ2-7; size: medium-sized; DNA: TGCAGCGTTGGGACAGGGGAAGGATACGAGCAGTACTTC; CDR3: CSVGTGEGYEQYF
V: TRBV28; D: NA; J: TRBJ2-7; size: NA; DNA: TGTGCCAGCAGTTTAGTAGGGGATGAGCAGTACTTC; CDR3: CASSLVGDEQYF
V: TRBV2; D: NA; J: TRBJ1-6; size: NA; DNA: TGTGCCAGCGCGGGTAATTCACCCCTCCACTTT; CDR3: CASAGNSPLHF
V: TRBV9; D: NA; J: TRBJ1-1; size: NA; DNA: TGTGCCAGCAGCGCCCGGGACATAAGCACTGAAGCTTTCTTT; CDR3: CASSARDISTEAFF
V: TRBV28; D: TRBD2; J: TRBJ2-5; size: NA; DNA: TGTGCCAGCAGTCCATGGAAAAAGCGGGGGGCCCCCCCAGAGACCCAGTACTTC; CDR3: CASSPWKKRGAPPETQYF
V: TRBV11-3; D: NA; J: TRBJ1-1; size: NA; DNA: TGTGCCAGCAGTTCCGGGAGTTACACTGAAGCTTTCTTT; CDR3: CASSSGSYTEAFF
V: TRBV7-2; D: NA; J: TRBJ2-7; size: NA; DNA: TGTGCCAGCAGCCTGAGGCGAGGTCGGGGCTACGAGCAGTACTTC; CDR3: CASSLRRGRGYEQYF
V: TRBV4-2; D: TRBD1; J: TRBJ1-2; size: NA; DNA: TGTGCCAGCAGCCTCCGGGACAGGGATACCATAGGCTATGGCTACACCTTC; CDR3: CASSLRDRDTIGYGYTF
V: TRBV19; D: TRBD2; J: TRBJ2-2; size: NA; DNA: TGTGCCAGTAGTATCGGGCGGGGGGTCAACACCGGGGAGCTGTTTTTT; CDR3: CASSIGRGVNTGELFF
V: TRBV2; D: NA; J: TRBJ2-4; size: NA; DNA: TGTGCCAGCAGCGAGACTACCCAAAACATTCAGTACTTC; CDR3: CASSETTQNIQYF
V: TRBV7-6; D: NA; J: TRBJ1-5; size: NA; DNA: TGTGCCAGCAGCTTTGATCTGGACTTTAGCAATCAGCCCCAGCATTTT; CDR3: CASSFDLDFSNQPQHF
V: TRBV18; D: NA; J: TRBJ2-5; size: NA; DNA: TGTGCCAGCTCACCGGGGACTGGGGGACCCCAAGAGACCCAGTACTTC; CDR3: CASSPGTGGPQETQYF
V: TRBV11-3; D: NA; J: TRBJ2-5; size: NA; DNA: TGTGCCAGCAGCTCCGGACCAGGGGAGACCCAGTACTTC; CDR3: CASSSGPGETQYF
V: TRBV4-1; D: NA; J: TRBJ2-1; size: NA; DNA: TGCGCCAGCAGCCAAGAGGGCAATTCGTGGAATGAGCAGTTCTTC; CDR3: CASSQEGNSWNEQFF
V: TRBV6-6; D: NA; J: TRBJ2-6; size: once; DNA: TGTGCCAGCAGCTCTAGGGGGGGGCTTGGGGCCAACGTCCTGACTTTC; CDR3: CASSSRGGLGANVLTF
V: TRBV15; D: NA; J: TRBJ1-4; size: NA; DNA: TGTGCCACCAGCAGCTCCTCTTGGGCTGAAAAACTGTTTTTT; CDR3: CATSSSSWAEKLFF
V: TRBV10-3; D: TRBD1; J: TRBJ1-5; size: NA; DNA: TGTGCCATCAGCTCGGGACAGGGGCGCAATCAGCCCCAGCATTTT; CDR3: CAISSGQGRNQPQHF
V: TRBV19; D: NA; J: TRBJ1-5; size: NA; DNA: TGTGCCAGTATGCCCGGGTGGACAGACTCTTGGGCTCAGCCCCAGCATTTT; CDR3: CASMPGWTDSWAQPQHF
V: TRBV18; D: TRBD1; J: TRBJ1-1; size: few; DNA: TGTGCCAGCTCACCAGACAGGGGGCTGACTGAAGCTTTCTTT; CDR3: CASSPDRGLTEAFF
V: TRBV7-2; D: TRBD1; J: TRBJ1-2; size: NA; DNA: TGTGCCAGCAGCTTAATGTGGACAGGGGGTTTCGGCTACACCTTC; CDR3: CASSLMWTGGFGYTF
V: TRBV4-1; D: NA; J: TRBJ1-1; size: NA; DNA: TGCGCCAGCAGCCCCCCGGCAGGGCCGAACACTGAAGCTTTCTTT; CDR3: CASSPPAGPNTEAFF
V: TRBV4-3; D: TRBD2; J: TRBJ2-5; size: NA; DNA: TGCGCCAGCAGCCAAGATGACCGGGCTAGCGGGGGTATGGAGACCCAGTACTTC; CDR3: CASSQDDRASGGMETQYF
V: TRBV19; D: NA; J: TRBJ1-5; size: NA; DNA: TGTGCCAGTAGTATGCGGGGGGCGAATCAGCCCCAGCATTTT; CDR3: CASSMRGANQPQHF
V: TRBV9; D: TRBD2; J: TRBJ2-5; size: once; DNA: TGTGCCAGCAGCACAGGGACTAGCGGGGGGGGGTTAGCAGAGACCCAGTACTTC; CDR3: CASSTGTSGGGLAETQYF
V: TRBV20-1; D: NA; J: TRBJ2-2; size: NA; DNA: TGCAGTGTCACCAGGACCGGGGAGCTGTTTTTT; CDR3: CSVTRTGELFF
V: TRBV6-1; D: NA; J: TRBJ1-1; size: NA; DNA: TGTGCCAGCAGTGAATTGATAGGGGGGGAGACTGAAGCTTTCTTT; CDR3: CASSELIGGETEAFF
V: TRBV7-2; D: TRBD2; J: TRBJ2-1; size: once; DNA: TGTGCCAGCAGCTTTAGCGGGGGGGAATACAATGAGCAGTTCTTC; CDR3: CASSFSGGEYNEQFF
V: TRBV6-1; D: TRBD1; J: TRBJ1-1; size: NA; DNA: TGTGCCAGCAGTAAACAGGGGTTGTATGGTGAAGCTTTCTTT; CDR3: CASSKQGLYGEAFF
V: TRBV18; D: NA; J: TRBJ2-3; size: NA; DNA: TGTGCCAGCTCACCACCCGCGGGAGATACGCAGTATTTT; CDR3: CASSPPAGDTQYF
V: TRBV5-4; D: TRBD2; J: TRBJ2-5; size: NA; DNA: TGTGCCAGCAGCACCACCAGCGGGGGCCGCCCAGAGACCCAGTACTTC; CDR3: CASSTTSGGRPETQYF
V: TRBV20-1; D: NA; J: TRBJ1-2; size: NA; DNA: TGCAGTGCTAGTACCCGCGAAGGCTACACCTTC; CDR3: CSASTREGYTF
V: TRBV19; D: TRBD1; J: TRBJ2-5; size: NA; DNA: TGTGCCAGTAGTAGTGGACAGGGGGCTTGGGAGACCCAGTACTTC; CDR3: CASSSGQGAWETQYF
V: TRBV4-2; D: TRBD2; J: TRBJ2-1; size: NA; DNA: TGTGCCAGCACCAAGACTAGCGGGGGGGACAATGAGCAGTTCTTC; CDR3: CASTKTSGGDNEQFF
V: TRBV12-2; D: NA; J: TRBJ2-3; size: once; DNA: TGTGCAAGTCGCTTAGTTCGAGGTTGCGGCCTTTACACAGATACGCAGTATTTT; CDR3: CASRLVRGCGLYTDTQYF
V: TRBV5-1; D: TRBD1; J: TRBJ1-1; size: NA; DNA: TGCGCCAGCAGCTCCCAACAGGGGAGTGGGGCTTTCTTT; CDR3: CASSSQQGSGAFF
V: TRBV5-5; D: NA; J: TRBJ1-3; size: NA; DNA: TGTGCCAGCAGCTTTTTGGAGGGGAACACCATATATTTT; CDR3: CASSFLEGNTIYF
V: TRBV28; D: NA; J: TRBJ2-1; size: once; DNA: TGTGCCAGCAGGCGAAACTTGAACTCCTACAATGAGCAGTTCTTC; CDR3: CASRRNLNSYNEQFF
V: TRBV29-1; D: NA; J: TRBJ2-7; size: NA; DNA: TGCAGCGTTGCTGTCTTTGAGGCAGGGAAAACCTACGAGCAGTACTTC; CDR3: CSVAVFEAGKTYEQYF
V: TRBV28; D: NA; J: TRBJ1-5; size: NA; DNA: TGTGCCACCCGGGCCGGAGGGGATCAGCCCCAGCATTTT; CDR3: CATRAGGDQPQHF
V: TRBV2; D: TRBD1; J: TRBJ1-3; size: NA; DNA: TGTGCCAGCAGTGACCCCGGACAGGGGGCAGACACCATATATTTT; CDR3: CASSDPGQGADTIYF
V: TRBV19; D: NA; J: TRBJ2-2; size: NA; DNA: TGTGCCAGTAGTAGGGGGCGAGTCACCGGGGAGCTGTTTTTT; CDR3: CASSRGRVTGELFF